These 4 T cell receptor beta chains were sequenced from one sample in a study of control samples from healthy donors and cancer patients. Clones were read by immunoSEQ multiplex PCR, and TCRdb kept only the in-frame ones, dropping some. The sample consists of roughly 180,000 clones, about nine tenths of them appearing once. The specimen sequenced was blood. These receptor sequences come from a woman aged 40 to 50 in good health.

The chain employs TRBV27 and TRBJ2-7; 8 bases are a match to TRBD1. CDR3 size: 13 residues. Germline-derived CDR1 and CDR2 are MNHEY and SMNVEV (reference sequence). Trimming took 3 bases from V and 4 from J; bases not matched to a gene: 2. DNA of the CDR3: TGTGCCAGCAGTTTCCGGACAGGGTACGAGCAGTACTTC. It encodes CASSFRTGYEQYF.

The rearrangement joins TRBV5-4 to TRBJ1-1; the match to TRBD1 covers 7 bases. The CDR3 runs 17 residues. CDR1 is SGHNT and CDR2 is YYREEE in the germline V gene (reference sequence). The V gene end was trimmed by 0 bases and the J gene end by 5 bases; junction bases not matched to a gene: 13. The CDR3 here is CASSLDRDSPYLTEAFF. The CDR3 DNA reads as TGTGCCAGCAGCTTGGATAGGGACAGCCCCTATTTAACTGAAGCTTTCTTT. The entire variable domain, with the rest obtained from reference TRBV5-4 and TRBJ1-1, is as follows: ETGVTQSPTHLIKTRGQQVTLRCSSQSGHNTVSWYQQALGQGPQFIFQYYREEENGRGNFPPRFSGLQFPNYSSELNVNALELDDSALYLCASSLDRDSPYLTEAFFGQGTRLTVV.

The V call is TRBV4-1, the J call TRBJ1-2; D is unresolved. The CDR3 length is 15 residues. CDR1 and CDR2 from the germline V gene are MGHRA and YSYEKL. Trimming stripped 0 bases from V and 2 bases from J, with 10 bases between. The CDR3 is CASSQDDLQNYGYTF. In DNA, the CDR3 is TGCGCCAGCAGCCAAGACGACTTACAGAACTATGGCTACACCTTC.

The V call is TRBV5-6, the J call TRBJ1-3; 7 positions match TRBD1. CDR1 is SGHDT and CDR2 is YYEEEE in the germline V gene. V shed 5 bases and J 0 bases; nucleotides not matched to a gene: 8. This CDR3 is 16 amino acids long. The DNA for the CDR3 is TGTGCCAGCAGTCTCCCGGGACAGTACTCTGGAAACACCATATATTTT. Translated, it gives CASSLPGQYSGNTIYF.